This T cell receptor beta chain was identified in a study of tumor-infiltrating lymphocytes in oesophageal squamous cell carcinoma. Germline V gene lookup returns CDR1 MNHNS and CDR2 SASEGT. Trimming cost V 9 bases and J 2 bases; bases outside gene matches: 3. This CDR3 region has 14 residues. In its sample, this clonotype is medium-sized. MiXCR, applied by TCRdb to the PCR reads, yields one record per CDR3 protein. The data show about 22,000 distinct CDR3 sequences, around 34% seen once. Specimen: esophageal tumor tissue. V gene TRBV6-1 combines with J gene TRBJ2-1; TRBD2 matches 11 bases. The clonotype comes from a female donor with esophageal squamous cell carcinoma. The CDR3: CASGTSGPYNEQFF. In nucleotides, the CDR3 is TGTGCCAGTGGGACTAGCGGACCCTACAATGAGCAGTTCTTC.